Detailed here is one TCR beta chain. No cognate antigen has been identified for it. No per-base quality is available; no much larger clone lies one base away. For the CD8 naive samples, CD45RO-negative cells were positively selected for CCR7, yielding a CD45RA+CCR7+ population from which TemRA cells were excluded. The donors were healthy, HIV-negative adults who had no recently reported acute infections or vaccinations. Every donor was a Caucasian adult living in Nashville, Tennessee, USA. After blood collection by leukapheresis, PBMCs were isolated using Ficoll-Histopaque density gradient centrifugation and then cryopreserved in the vapor phase of liquid nitrogen. Analytical flow cytometry was used to check the purity and quantity of each magnetically sorted T cell population. From each sorted fraction, genomic DNA was isolated and quantified by UV absorbance on a Nanodrop 2000c. Based on the germline V gene, the CDR1 and CDR2 sequences are SNHLY and FYNNEI. Compared with germline, V lacks 1 base and J lacks 6 bases; bases without a gene match: 8. The CDR3 contains 15 residues, cysteine and phenylalanine counted. The DNA shown is the 45-base CDR3, in frame from base 1.

Using the deep immunoSEQ assay, TCR CDR3 regions were amplified from genomic DNA by multiplex PCR. Extracted genomic DNA from each cell subset was spread evenly across all wells of several immunoSEQ 96-well plates, with each plate serving as a replicate. For sorted subsets, around 0.2 ug genomic DNA, equal to tens of thousands of T cell genomes, was loaded into each replicate PCR. The purified libraries were quantified using a Qubit 3.0 fluorometer, sized with a Bioanalyzer 2100, and then quantified again using the KAPA Library Quantification kit. Every immunoSEQ 96-well plate was sequenced on a dedicated single-read 150-cycle Illumina NextSeq 550 flow cell. From the authors' description of their analysis: Because only junctional sequences without quality scores were contained in the immunoSEQ output, filtering matching that applied to full-length reads could not be performed. Sequences were annotated with PyIR, a Python wrapper for IgBLAST v1.9, and V/J genes and CDR3 were assigned using IMGT germline references. Reads were filtered out if the reads had weak V/J assignments (E-value above 1e-6), no CDR3, stop codons, out-of-frame junctions, or ambiguous translated residues. V3J clonotypes were defined as sequences sharing the same inferred V gene, J gene, and CDR3 amino acid sequence. Percentage overlap between repertoires was calculated by dividing the number of shared unique clonotypes by the size of the smaller repertoire. RTK rarefaction, the Chao1 estimator, and Recon v2.1 estimates of unobserved clonotypes were used to assess repertoire richness. Generation probabilities for all TCRbeta clonotypes obtained by the gDNA method from a few donors were computed using OLGA. In TCRdb, the immuneACCESS table is reduced to in-frame sequences with V and J assigned. These tables do not hold every clone; where another copy was compared, an unresolved V gene accounts for under half, and the others remain unexplained. D and trimming come from the DNA, and the V and J calls and clone size come from that table. This sample lists some 2.1 million clones; approximately 94% were detected once. The top ten hold 0.9% to 1.3% of the sample.

The entry originates in a study of shared clonotypes between healthy human individuals (dated by TCRdb to the early 2020s). For the study in its entirety: Three men and two women, aged 18 to 49 years, made up the cohort. Per donor, three plates each were used for CD4 naive and CD4 memory, two for CD8 naive, and one for CD8 memory. Blood TCR repertoires of a handful of healthy adults were deeply sequenced to estimate repertoire size and the extent of clonotype sharing between individuals. To increase sequencing depth and limit assay-specific biases, TCR repertoire library preparation and sequencing were carried out by different laboratories using diverse techniques. Per donor, leukapheresis produced somewhere between about 0.94 and 10 billion PBMCs. The study at large found these results: About 5% of naive CD4, 3.5% of naive CD8, around 2.3% of memory CD4, and about 0.4% of memory CD8 clonotypes were shared across a few donors. Naive subsets generally had larger estimated clonotype richness than memory subsets did. The small number of donors limited the genetic and exposure-history diversity represented. Sampling was limited to blood, and TCR repertoires in tissue likely differ from TCR repertoires in blood. Pairwise subsampling led to the expectation that sequencing depth would affect the degree of clonotype sharing among donors. Incomplete sequencing was indicated by rarefaction of sorted-subset datasets, despite the large sequencing depth. Higher generation probabilities were observed for clonotypes shared by all four sorted-subset donors than for non-shared clonotypes.

Sequencing used naive CD8+ T cells sorted from blood. The cell subset or site label of this sample denotes: CD45RA+CCR7+. This TCR was sampled from a man younger than 35 in good health. This receptor chain uses TRBV2 and TRBJ1-1; a stretch of 7 junction bases matches TRBD1. At the DNA level, the sequence is TGTGCCAGCAGTGAAGGCAGACAGGGAGGGCCTGAAGCTTTCTTT. It codes for CASSEGRQGGPEAFF.